Listed below are T cell receptor beta chains from one sample, sequenced in a study of cytomegalovirus exposure and HLA in healthy donors. Measured with immunoSEQ multiplex PCR; TCRdb has only the in-frame clones, and not every one. The table shows some 130,000 clones, with more than 70% occurring only once. Material: PBMCs. The receptor source for this set is a man in his forties in good health and CMV-seronegative. Each CDR3 is given without its conserved first and last residue. Clone size is shown for a subset of rows, as once, few, many or a class of expanded clone.

abundance: .
j_gene: TRBJ2-1
v_gene: TRBV30
CDR3aa: AWRETSGSYNEQF

abundance: .
j_gene: TRBJ2-5
v_gene: TRBV9
CDR3aa: ASSVDPAGGPRQETQY

abundance: .
j_gene: TRBJ1-1
v_gene: TRBV19
CDR3aa: ASSRMETNTEAF

abundance: .
j_gene: TRBJ1-3
v_gene: TRBV14
CDR3aa: ASSLQGGNTIY

abundance: .
j_gene: TRBJ2-7
v_gene: TRBV11-3
CDR3aa: ASSPTPGQGAGEQY

abundance: .
j_gene: TRBJ2-1
v_gene: TRBV28
CDR3aa: ASSPSGGVYNEQF

abundance: .
j_gene: TRBJ2-7
v_gene: TRBV27
CDR3aa: ASSLAGGPSYEQY

abundance: .
j_gene: TRBJ2-7
v_gene: TRBV6-1
CDR3aa: ASSEALYYEQY

abundance: few
j_gene: TRBJ2-2
v_gene: TRBV27
CDR3aa: ASSFVGGLTGELF

abundance: .
j_gene: TRBJ1-5
v_gene: TRBV21-1
CDR3aa: ASSRQGSQPQH

abundance: few
j_gene: TRBJ2-5
v_gene: TRBV5-1
CDR3aa: ASSPVGGGETQY

abundance: .
j_gene: TRBJ2-5
v_gene: TRBV18
CDR3aa: ASSPQGTGNQETQY

abundance: .
j_gene: TRBJ1-5
v_gene: TRBV19
CDR3aa: ASTLGAGNQPQH

abundance: .
j_gene: TRBJ2-2
v_gene: TRBV7-2
CDR3aa: ASSLRGGMNTGELF

abundance: .
j_gene: TRBJ1-3
v_gene: TRBV2
CDR3aa: ASSETRSGNTIY

abundance: .
j_gene: TRBJ2-7
v_gene: TRBV5-1
CDR3aa: ASSLESRTYEQY

abundance: many
j_gene: TRBJ1-2
v_gene: TRBV5-6
CDR3aa: ASSTSSGLGYGYT

abundance: many
j_gene: TRBJ1-1
v_gene: TRBV7-9
CDR3aa: ASSSQGQGLEAF

abundance: .
j_gene: TRBJ1-3
v_gene: TRBV19
CDR3aa: ASSLGRQDTIY

abundance: few
j_gene: TRBJ2-7
v_gene: TRBV7-9
CDR3aa: ASSLGDSYEQY

abundance: .
j_gene: TRBJ1-4
v_gene: TRBV4-2
CDR3aa: ASSVQATDEKLF

abundance: .
j_gene: TRBJ1-4
v_gene: TRBV14
CDR3aa: ASSQEIATNEKLF

abundance: .
j_gene: TRBJ2-1
v_gene: TRBV19
CDR3aa: ASTTLAGGPGEQF

abundance: .
j_gene: TRBJ1-1
v_gene: TRBV19
CDR3aa: ASRASGGYTEAF

abundance: .
j_gene: TRBJ1-5
v_gene: TRBV7-6
CDR3aa: ASSLVAGYSNQPQH

abundance: .
j_gene: TRBJ1-2
v_gene: TRBV7-9
CDR3aa: ASSLRRDGYT

abundance: .
j_gene: TRBJ2-7
v_gene: TRBV5-4
CDR3aa: ASSSEQGGRYEQY

abundance: once
j_gene: TRBJ2-1
v_gene: TRBV5-4
CDR3aa: ASSPTYNEQF

abundance: .
j_gene: TRBJ2-7
v_gene: TRBV4-3
CDR3aa: ASSHHLGQGYEQY

abundance: .
j_gene: TRBJ1-1
v_gene: TRBV19
CDR3aa: ASSPGLNTEAF